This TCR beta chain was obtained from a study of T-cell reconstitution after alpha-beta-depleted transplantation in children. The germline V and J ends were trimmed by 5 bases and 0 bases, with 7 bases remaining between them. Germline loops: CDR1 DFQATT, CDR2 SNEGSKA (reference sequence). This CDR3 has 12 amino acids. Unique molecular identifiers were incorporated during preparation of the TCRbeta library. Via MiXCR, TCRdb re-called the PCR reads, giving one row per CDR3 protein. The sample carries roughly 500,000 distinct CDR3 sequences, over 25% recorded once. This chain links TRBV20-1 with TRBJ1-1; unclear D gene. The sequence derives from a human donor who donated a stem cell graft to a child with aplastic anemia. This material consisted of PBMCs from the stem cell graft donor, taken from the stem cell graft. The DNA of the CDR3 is TGCAGTGCTCCTGACCTGAACACTGAAGCTTTCTTT. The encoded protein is CSAPDLNTEAFF.